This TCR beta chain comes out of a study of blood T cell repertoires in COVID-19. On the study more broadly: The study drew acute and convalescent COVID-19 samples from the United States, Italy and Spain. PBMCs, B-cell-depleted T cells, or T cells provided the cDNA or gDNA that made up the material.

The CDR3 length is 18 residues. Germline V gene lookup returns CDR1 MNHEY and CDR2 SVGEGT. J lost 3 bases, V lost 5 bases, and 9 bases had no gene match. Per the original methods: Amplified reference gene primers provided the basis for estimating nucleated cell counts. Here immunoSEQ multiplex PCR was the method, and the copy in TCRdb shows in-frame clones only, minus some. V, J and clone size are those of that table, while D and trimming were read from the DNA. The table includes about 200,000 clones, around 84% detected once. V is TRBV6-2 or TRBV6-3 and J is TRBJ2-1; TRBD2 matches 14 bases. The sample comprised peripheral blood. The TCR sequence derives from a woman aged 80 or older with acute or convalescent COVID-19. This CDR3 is CASSPRLAGGPDYNEQFF. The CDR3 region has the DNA TGTGCCAGCAGTCCCCGACTAGCGGGAGGGCCGGACTACAATGAGCAGTTCTTC.